These 27 T cell receptor beta chains share one sample of origin, sequenced in a study of cytomegalovirus exposure and HLA in healthy donors. With 60 Vbeta and 13 Jbeta primers, the PCR was carried out. TCRdb's table, derived via immunoSEQ multiplex PCR, lists solely in-frame clones and lacks some. The sample consists of about 37,000 clones, 82% of them appearing once. Sequenced: PBMCs. These receptors were collected from a woman aged 18-30 years in good health and CMV-seropositive.

V gene TRBV4-3 combines with J gene TRBJ2-7, with D tentatively TRBD1 (5 bases). V was cut by 1 base and J by 6 bases, with 10 bases left in between. CDR1 is LGHNA and CDR2 is YSLEER in the germline V gene. The CDR3 spans 13 residues. CDR3: CASSQARVGEQYF. CDR3 bases: TGCGCCAGCAGCCAAGCCAGGGTCGGCGAGCAGTACTTC.

The sample holds a few counts of this clone. The chain couples TRBV27 to TRBJ2-5; the match to TRBD2 covers 8 bases. Germline values: CDR1 MNHEY, CDR2 SMNVEV (reference sequence). CDR3 length: 14 amino acids. Unmatched junction bases numbered 3, after V lost 2 bases and J lost 4 bases. CDR3 in DNA: TGTGCCAGCAGTTTAGGGACTAGGGGAGAGACCCAGTACTTC. This gives the protein CASSLGTRGETQYF.

The gene calls are TRBV5-5 and TRBJ2-6; 14 nucleotides align to TRBD2. This CDR3 region has 20 residues. The germline CDR1 and CDR2 sequences are SGHKS and YYEKEE (reference sequence). The J segment lost 2 bases and the V segment lost 0 bases, leaving 7 bases of the junction unmatched. CDR3 protein: CASSLAGTSGSMAGANVLTF. As DNA, the CDR3 is TGTGCCAGCAGCTTGGCTGGGACTAGCGGGAGCATGGCTGGGGCCAACGTCCTGACTTTC.

This chain links TRBV15 with TRBJ2-2, with 7 bases identical to TRBD1. After removal of 8 bases from V and 3 bases from J, the junction contained 6 bases not matched to a gene. This CDR3 contains 14 residues. Germline V lookup: CDR1 LNHNV, CDR2 YYDKDF (reference sequence). CDR3 loop: CATRGGADTGELFF. The CDR3 nucleotides read TGTGCCACCCGAGGGGGCGCCGACACCGGGGAGCTGTTTTTT.

This CDR3 is CASSRSRTEIYGYTF. The CDR3 bases are TGTGCCAGCTCACGGAGCCGGACAGAAATCTATGGCTACACCTTC. The chain joins TRBV18 to TRBJ1-2, with D possibly matching TRBD1 (6 bases). The CDR3 has 15 residues. CDR1 is KGHSH and CDR2 is LQKENI in the germline V gene. V lost 4 bases and J 4 bases, leaving 16 bases between the germline ends. Full variable domain (missing parts from reference TRBV18 and TRBJ1-2): NAGVMQNPRHLVRRRGQEARLRCSPMKGHSHVYWYRQLPEEGLKFMVYLQKENIIDESGMPKERFSAEFPKEGPSILRIQQVVRGDSAAYFCASSRSRTEIYGYTFGSGTRLTVV.

The V gene is TRBV27, the J gene TRBJ1-5, with 7 bases matching TRBD1. The length of the CDR3 is 15 residues. CDR1 and CDR2 from the germline V gene are MNHEY and SMNVEV (reference sequence). V lost 3 bases to trimming and J lost 3 bases; unmatched junction nucleotides: 5. The CDR3 DNA follows: TGTGCCAGCAGTTTCACAGGGGCCTTCAATCAGCCCCAGCATTTT. Protein product: CASSFTGAFNQPQHF.

The chain carries TRBV7-9 and TRBJ2-1, with D possibly TRBD2 on 5 matching bases. CDR3 size: 15 residues. V lost 3 bases and J lost 7, with 16 bases in between. CDR1 and CDR2 (germline): SEHNR, FQNEAQ (reference sequence). CDR3 in amino acids: CASSFVVGLANEQFF. Here the CDR3 DNA reads TGTGCCAGCAGCTTCGTAGTTGGTCTAGCTAATGAGCAGTTCTTC. Supplemented by reference TRBV7-9 and TRBJ2-1, the full variable domain reads DTGVSQNPRHKITKRGQNVTFRCDPISEHNRLYWYRQTLGQGPEFLTYFQNEAQLEKSRLLSDRFSAERPKGSFSTLEIQRTEQGDSAMYLCASSFVVGLANEQFFGPGTRLTVL.

The chain recombines TRBV28 with TRBJ2-5; the D is unclear. Germline CDR1 reads MDHEN; CDR2 reads SYDVKM. The CDR3 spans 12 residues. Deletions cut 7 bases from V and 1 base from J, with 7 bases between. The CDR3 reads CASTRRQETQYF. The CDR3 DNA reads TGTGCCAGCACGCGGCGCCAAGAGACCCAGTACTTC.

This chain links TRBV5-4 with TRBJ1-4, with a possible D match to TRBD1 (6 bases). Germline CDR1 SGHNT, CDR2 YYREEE (reference sequence). V was trimmed by 3 bases and J by 4 bases, leaving 13 bases between them. CDR3 length: 15 residues. The CDR3 reads CASSSNRAVNEKLFF. CDR3 coding DNA: TGTGCCAGCAGCTCGAACAGGGCGGTTAATGAAAAACTGTTTTTT.

This chain joins TRBV30 and TRBJ2-7; 7 bases align to TRBD2. From germline, CDR1 is GTSNPN and CDR2 SVGIG (reference sequence). V dropped 0 bases and J dropped 6; count of bases not matched to a gene: 5. There are 13 residues in the CDR3. CDR3 sequence reads: CAWSVGGSLEQYF. CDR3 nucleotides: TGTGCCTGGAGTGTAGGCGGGAGTCTCGAGCAGTACTTC.

This clone was seen only a few times. The V gene is TRBV28, the J gene TRBJ2-7, with TRBD2 identical over 11 bases. Germline CDR1 reads MDHEN; CDR2 reads SYDVKM. The CDR3 extends over 13 amino acids. Trimming at V came to 6 bases and at J to 12 bases, leaving 10 bases not matched to a gene. The chain's CDR3 is CASSGRSGRAGYF. CDR3 nucleotides: TGTGCCAGCAGCGGTCGTAGCGGGAGGGCGGGGTACTTC.

V gene TRBV9 combines with J gene TRBJ1-4; 10 bases are a match to TRBD1. V was pared by 0 bases and J by 0 bases, with 5 bases of the junction left unmatched. Per germline, CDR1 SGDLS and CDR2 YYNGEE. The CDR3 has 18 residues. CDR3 in DNA: TGTGCCAGCAGCGTAGGGCGGACAGGGGGTGCAACTAATGAAAAACTGTTTTTT. Translated, it gives CASSVGRTGGATNEKLFF. Variable domain in full (rest from reference TRBV9 and TRBJ1-4): DSGVTQTPKHLITATGQRVTLRCSPRSGDLSVYWYQQSLDQGLQFLIQYYNGEERAKGNILERFSAQQFPDLHSELNLSSLELGDSALYFCASSVGRTGGATNEKLFFGSGTQLSVL.

This sequence joins TRBV27 and TRBJ2-6; 11 nucleotides line up with TRBD1. The V and J ends lost 4 bases and 8 bases, in that order; junction bases with no gene match: 4. CDR1 is MNHEY and CDR2 is SMNVEV in the germline V gene (reference sequence). This CDR3 region has 15 residues. The CDR3 DNA reads TGTGCCAGCAGTTCCTGGACAGGGGGCCCCAACGTCCTGACTTTC. As protein: CASSSWTGGPNVLTF.

The chain couples TRBV7-2 to TRBJ2-4; TRBD2 aligns across 9 bases. Germline CDR1 and CDR2: SGHTA and FQGNSA. This CDR3 is built from 19 residues. The J segment lost 5 bases and the V segment lost 5 bases, leaving 19 bases of the junction unmatched. The CDR3 nucleotides are TGTGCCAGCAGCCCTCGGGGCGGGGGGGCCGGTTTGAGTCAAAACATTCAGTACTTC. Protein product: CASSPRGGGAGLSQNIQYF.

This clone occurred a few times. J is TRBJ1-5 and V is TRBV19; weak D call: TRBD1 (6 bases). Germline lookup yields CDR1 LNHDA and CDR2 SQIVND (reference sequence). V dropped 5 bases and J dropped 4 bases, with 18 bases sitting between them. This CDR3 has 16 amino acids. DNA for the CDR3: TGTGCCAGTAGTGTAATACAGGGACCGGGGAATCAGCCCCAGCATTTT. Its protein product is CASSVIQGPGNQPQHF.

V is TRBV15 and J is TRBJ2-1; perhaps TRBD1 as D (5 bases). This CDR3 has 15 residues. Per germline, CDR1 LNHNV and CDR2 YYDKDF (reference sequence). The V gene lost 3 bases and the J gene lost 4 bases, with 13 bases spanning the gap. The CDR3 loop is CATSRTRERYNEQFF. The CDR3 nucleotides read TGTGCCACCAGCAGGACCAGGGAACGGTACAATGAGCAGTTCTTC.

A few counts support this clone. The chain couples TRBV28 to TRBJ1-4; 9 bases are shared with TRBD1. V trimming: 5 bases; J trimming: 7 bases; junction bases outside the gene matches: 8. The germline V gene has CDR1 MDHEN and CDR2 SYDVKM. CDR3 length: 15 residues. The CDR3 DNA sequence: TGTGCCAGCAGTCCGACAGGGGGTAGGAGTGAAAAACTGTTTTTT. Translated: CASSPTGGRSEKLFF.

The rearrangement joins TRBV4-3 to TRBJ2-7, with TRBD2 as a possible D gene (6 bases). Germline CDR1 reads LGHNA; CDR2 reads YSLEER. Trimming took 0 bases from V and 2 from J, leaving 14 bases between them. The CDR3 loop spans 16 amino acids. The CDR3 protein is CASSQDGGLSPYEQYF. The CDR3 DNA follows: TGCGCCAGCAGCCAAGATGGAGGGCTATCCCCCTACGAGCAGTACTTC.

The V call is TRBV9, the J call TRBJ2-3; TRBD2 matches at 7 bases. After removal of 4 bases from V and 2 bases from J, the junction contained 10 bases not matched to a gene. Per the germline V gene, CDR1 is SGDLS and CDR2 is YYNGEE. CDR3 length equals 16 residues. The CDR3: CASSPGSGTFTDTQYF. The DNA of the CDR3 is TGTGCCAGCAGCCCGGGGAGCGGGACCTTCACAGATACGCAGTATTTT.

J is TRBJ2-7 and V is TRBV2; possibly TRBD2 for D (6 bases). The CDR3 loop spans 16 amino acids. V lost 2 bases and J 1 base, leaving 15 bases between the germline ends. CDR1 SNHLY and CDR2 FYNNEI come from the germline V gene. The CDR3 DNA reads as TGTGCCAGCAGTGAAAGATGGGACTGGAAATCCTACGAGCAGTACTTC. This gives the protein CASSERWDWKSYEQYF.

The chain has TRBV28 and TRBJ2-7; 10 bases map to TRBD2. V lost 7 bases, J lost 6 bases, and 12 bases stayed unmatched. The length of the CDR3 is 15 residues. Germline CDR1 and CDR2: MDHEN and SYDVKM. The CDR3 sequence is CASKRRERGGSEQYF. The CDR3 bases are TGTGCCAGCAAGAGGAGAGAGCGGGGGGGCTCCGAGCAGTACTTC. The full variable domain, completed using reference TRBV28 and TRBJ2-7, is DVKVTQSSRYLVKRTGEKVFLECVQDMDHENMFWYRQDPGLGLRLIYFSYDVKMKEKGDIPEGYSVSREKKERFSLILESASTNQTSMYLCASKRRERGGSEQYFGPGTRLTVT.

The V gene is TRBV13, the J gene TRBJ2-7; the match to TRBD2 covers 12 bases. Germline V gene sequence: CDR1 PRHDT, CDR2 FYEKMQ (reference sequence). The CDR3 loop spans 16 amino acids. Germline trimming cut 5 bases from V and 3 bases from J; bases unmatched to any gene: 8. The CDR3 loop reads CASSLRGLAGHYEQYF. CDR3 sequence (DNA): TGTGCCAGCAGCCTTAGGGGACTAGCGGGCCACTACGAGCAGTACTTC.

The rearrangement joins TRBV2 to TRBJ1-1; 7 bases align to TRBD1. J was trimmed by 11 bases and V by 2 bases; bases with no gene match: 11. CDR1 is SNHLY and CDR2 is FYNNEI in the germline V gene. The CDR3 length is 14 residues. CDR3 protein: CASSEKRQGVGAFF. CDR3 sequence (DNA): TGTGCCAGCAGTGAAAAGCGACAGGGTGTGGGGGCTTTCTTT.

The chain uses TRBV7-8 and TRBJ2-5, with 7 positions matching TRBD1. The V and J ends lost 4 bases and 2 bases, in that order; junction bases with no gene match: 4. The CDR3 runs 14 residues. Germline CDR1 and CDR2: SGHVS and FQNEAQ. CDR3 protein: CASSYGQVQETQYF. Written as DNA, the CDR3 is TGTGCCAGCAGCTATGGACAGGTACAAGAGACCCAGTACTTC.

The V call is TRBV15, the J call TRBJ2-5; perhaps TRBD2 as D (6 bases). The V gene lost 5 bases and the J gene lost 2 bases, with 18 bases spanning the gap. Germline CDR1 and CDR2: LNHNV and YYDKDF (reference sequence). The CDR3 sequence is 16 residues long. The CDR3 nucleotides are TGTGCCACCAGCCCCTCTTTTTCGGGAGATCAAGAGACCCAGTACTTC. It translates to CATSPSFSGDQETQYF.

The chain combines TRBV9 with TRBJ2-5; 12 bases fit TRBD2. The V gene's germline CDR1 is SGDLS and CDR2 YYNGEE. V was pared by 3 bases and J by 2 bases, with 11 bases of the junction left unmatched. This CDR3 spans 18 amino acids. The CDR3 DNA reads TGTGCCAGCAGCGAGAGGGGGGCTAGCGGGAGGGAACAAGAGACCCAGTACTTC. This gives the protein CASSERGASGREQETQYF.

The rearrangement links TRBV14 to TRBJ2-5; 11 nucleotides align to TRBD2. V trimming: 3 bases; J trimming: 2 bases; junction bases outside the gene matches: 11. Looked up from germline, CDR1 is SGHDN and CDR2 is FVKESK. The CDR3 totals 18 residues. CDR3 in DNA: TGTGCCAGCAGCCACCACAGACTAGCGGGAACAAAACAAGAGACCCAGTACTTC. Translated: CASSHHRLAGTKQETQYF.